The T cell receptor beta chain under discussion was sequenced for a study of blood T cell repertoires in COVID-19. Across the whole study: The study drew acute and convalescent COVID-19 samples from the United States, Italy and Spain. In each case, the material was cDNA or gDNA derived from T cells, B-cell-depleted T cells, or PBMCs.

This clone was detected once. V lost 7 bases and J lost 8, with 14 bases in between. CDR1 and CDR2 from the germline V gene are MNHEY and SVGAGI. The CDR3 contains 12 residues. Original analysis: Reference gene primer amplification in the assay estimated nucleated cell counts. Method: immunoSEQ multiplex PCR; TCRdb's copy keeps in-frame clones and lacks some. V and J calls and clone size are copied from that table; D and trimming were computed from the DNA. The sample lists about 260,000 clones, 87% seen once, with 1.5% in the top ten. The source is a woman in her forties who had recovered from COVID-19. The sequencing input was peripheral blood. The chain joins TRBV6-5 to TRBJ1-2; D remains unclear. In nucleotides, the CDR3 is TGTGCCAGCACGAGGAGCCCTGCCGGCTACACCTTC. This gives the protein CASTRSPAGYTF.